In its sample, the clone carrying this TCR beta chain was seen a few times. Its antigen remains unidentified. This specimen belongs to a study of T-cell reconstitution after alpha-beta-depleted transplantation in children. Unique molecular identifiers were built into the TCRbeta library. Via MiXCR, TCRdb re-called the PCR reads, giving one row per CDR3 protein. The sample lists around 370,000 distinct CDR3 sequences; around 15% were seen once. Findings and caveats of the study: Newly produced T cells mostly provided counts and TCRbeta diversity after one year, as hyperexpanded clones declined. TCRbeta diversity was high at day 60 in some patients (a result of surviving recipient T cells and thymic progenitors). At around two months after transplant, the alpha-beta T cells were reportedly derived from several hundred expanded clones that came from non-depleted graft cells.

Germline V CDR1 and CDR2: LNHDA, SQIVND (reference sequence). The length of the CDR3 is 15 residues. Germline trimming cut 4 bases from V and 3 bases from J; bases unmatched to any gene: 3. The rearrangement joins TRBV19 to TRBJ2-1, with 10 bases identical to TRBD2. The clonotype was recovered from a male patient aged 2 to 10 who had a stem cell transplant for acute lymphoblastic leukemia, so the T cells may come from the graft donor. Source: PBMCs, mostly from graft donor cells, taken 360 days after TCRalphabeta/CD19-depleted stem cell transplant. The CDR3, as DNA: TGTGCCAGTAGTACGGGACTAGCGCTCTACAATGAGCAGTTCTTC. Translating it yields CASSTGLALYNEQFF.